Listed below are T cell receptor beta chains from one sample, sequenced in a study of prognosis after radiotherapy for stage I lung cancer. TCRdb re-called the multiplex PCR reads with MiXCR, one entry per CDR3 protein. Of roughly 25,000 distinct CDR3 sequences listed, about 34% are singletons. Specimen: PBMCs, collected before or after stereotactic body radiation therapy (not recorded which). These receptors came from a donor of 50 years or more with non-small cell lung cancer. The CDR3 runs from the conserved cysteine through the conserved F or W. Fields, in order: clone size, D gene, J gene, V gene, CDR3 protein, CDR3 DNA. D genes are given only for firm matches. Some rows have no size entry. The others give once, few or many, or a class for an expanded clone.

. | . | TRBJ2-7 | TRBV28 | CASSSSLGGDYEQYF | TGTGCCAGCAGTAGCTCCCTCGGGGGTGACTACGAGCAGTACTTC
many | TRBD2 | TRBJ2-3 | TRBV13 | CASSQGLAGVTDTQYF | TGTGCCAGCAGCCAGGGACTAGCGGGAGTCACAGATACGCAGTATTTT
. | . | TRBJ2-7 | TRBV6-1 | CASSGIIGRIEQYF | TGTGCCAGCAGTGGTATTATCGGGAGAATCGAGCAGTACTTC
many | . | TRBJ2-5 | TRBV27 | CASSPQGRGKSGAETQYF | TGTGCCAGCAGTCCTCAGGGACGCGGAAAGTCTGGGGCAGAGACCCAGTACTTC
many | TRBD2 | TRBJ2-1 | TRBV10-2 | CASKQPSGSYNEQFF | TGCGCCAGCAAGCAGCCTAGCGGATCCTACAATGAGCAGTTCTTC
many | . | TRBJ1-1 | TRBV11-3 | CASSVQPLKTEAFF | TGTGCCAGCAGCGTACAACCGTTGAAGACTGAAGCTTTCTTT
many | TRBD1 | TRBJ2-3 | TRBV9 | CASSSRGQGADTQYF | TGTGCCAGCAGCTCGAGGGGACAGGGGGCAGATACGCAGTATTTT
. | . | TRBJ1-2 | TRBV3-1 | CASSLRDREGYTF | TGTGCCAGCAGCCTGCGGGATAGAGAGGGCTACACCTTC
many | . | TRBJ2-7 | TRBV11-3 | CASSRGLEQYF | TGTGCCAGCAGCCGAGGTTTGGAGCAGTACTTC
many | TRBD1 | TRBJ1-1 | TRBV7-3 | CASSGMGQKNTEAFF | TGTGCCAGCAGCGGGATGGGACAGAAGAACACTGAAGCTTTCTTT
. | . | TRBJ1-2 | TRBV4-1 | CASSQVRVGGYTF | TGCGCCAGCAGCCAAGTAAGGGTGGGCGGCTACACCTTC
many | . | TRBJ1-1 | TRBV20-1 | CSARDASHLTGEAFF | TGCAGTGCTAGAGATGCCAGCCACCTCACAGGGGAAGCTTTCTTT
. | . | TRBJ1-6 | TRBV12-3/TRBV12-4 | CASRRGGWGSPLHF | TGTGCCAGCAGAAGAGGGGGGTGGGGCTCACCCCTCCACTTT
. | . | TRBJ2-3 | TRBV20-1 | CSAGGLSADTQYF | TGCAGTGCTGGGGGGCTGTCGGCAGATACGCAGTATTTT
. | . | TRBJ2-2 | TRBV27 | CASSWTGVVGELFF | TGTGCCAGCAGTTGGACGGGAGTGGTCGGGGAGCTGTTTTTT
. | TRBD1 | TRBJ1-2 | TRBV6-5 | CASSSTGVRGYTF | TGTGCCAGCAGTTCGACAGGGGTCAGAGGCTACACCTTC
many | . | TRBJ2-3 | TRBV27 | CASSLSGGRPFTDTQYF | TGTGCCAGCAGTTTATCGGGGGGTAGACCTTTTACAGATACGCAGTATTTT
. | TRBD2 | TRBJ2-7 | TRBV3-1 | CASSQDPWSGSSYEQYF | TGTGCCAGCAGCCAAGACCCCTGGAGCGGGAGCTCCTACGAGCAGTACTTC
many | TRBD2 | TRBJ2-2 | TRBV19 | CASSWLAGTGELFF | TGTGCCAGTAGTTGGCTAGCGGGCACCGGGGAGCTGTTTTTT
. | TRBD1 | TRBJ2-3 | TRBV20-1 | CSAKDRGFYTDTQYF | TGCAGTGCCAAGGACAGGGGGTTCTACACAGATACGCAGTATTTT
many | . | TRBJ1-3 | TRBV28 | CASIAPGNTIYF | TGTGCCAGTATCGCCCCTGGAAACACCATATATTTT
many | TRBD1 | TRBJ1-1 | TRBV9 | CASSVTGTANTEAFF | TGTGCCAGCAGCGTTACCGGGACAGCGAACACTGAAGCTTTCTTT
many | . | TRBJ2-3 | TRBV5-1 | CASSAQGGGGTDTQYF | TGCGCCAGCAGCGCCCAAGGCGGAGGGGGCACAGATACGCAGTATTTT
many | . | TRBJ2-1 | TRBV10-2 | CASSEVASSDFYNEQFF | TGCGCCAGCAGTGAGGTCGCGTCGTCGGATTTTTACAATGAGCAGTTCTTC
many | . | TRBJ2-5 | TRBV6-1 | CASRGGNGETQYF | TGTGCCAGCAGGGGAGGCAATGGGGAGACCCAGTACTTC
. | . | TRBJ2-3 | TRBV27 | CASSLSIRDTQYF | TGTGCCAGCAGTTTATCGATAAGAGATACGCAGTATTTT
. | . | TRBJ2-2 | TRBV11-2 | CASSNTGSRGELFF | TGTGCCAGCAGTAATACAGGGTCCCGTGGGGAGCTGTTTTTT
many | . | TRBJ2-2 | TRBV6-1 | CASRSRPGTTGAGELFF | TGTGCCAGCAGATCACGCCCCGGGACCACTGGTGCCGGGGAGCTGTTTTTT
. | . | TRBJ1-3 | TRBV7-9 | CASHGGYSGNTIYF | TGTGCCAGCCACGGAGGTTACTCTGGAAACACCATATATTTT
. | . | TRBJ2-7 | TRBV6-5 | CASSYSNQWWYEQYF | TGTGCCAGCAGTTACTCAAACCAGTGGTGGTACGAGCAGTACTTC
many | . | TRBJ2-7 | TRBV30 | CAWSTNYEQYF | TGTGCCTGGAGTACAAACTACGAGCAGTACTTC
many | . | TRBJ2-1 | TRBV7-9 | CASLQGWYNEQFF | TGTGCCAGCCTCCAGGGCTGGTACAATGAGCAGTTCTTC
. | TRBD2 | TRBJ2-1 | TRBV6-9 | CASSLRPSGWGYNEQFF | TGTGCCAGCAGTTTACGCCCTAGCGGGTGGGGGTACAATGAGCAGTTCTTC
many | . | TRBJ2-5 | TRBV7-9 | CASSLASGARETQYF | TGTGCCAGCAGCTTAGCGTCCGGGGCGAGAGAGACCCAGTACTTC
many | TRBD2 | TRBJ2-7 | TRBV5-1 | CASSSAGDTYEQYF | TGCGCCAGCAGCTCCGCGGGAGATACCTACGAGCAGTACTTC
many | . | TRBJ2-1 | TRBV5-4 | CASSTTGSSYNEQFF | TGTGCCAGCAGCACCACAGGTAGCTCCTACAATGAGCAGTTCTTC
many | . | TRBJ2-7 | TRBV19 | CASNLGAGRPYEQYF | TGTGCCAGCAACCTGGGGGCAGGGAGGCCCTACGAGCAGTACTTC
many | . | TRBJ2-1 | TRBV5-1 | CASSLGPSSEQFF | TGCGCCAGCAGCTTGGGACCCTCCAGTGAGCAGTTCTTC
many | TRBD2 | TRBJ2-7 | TRBV29-1 | CSVVRTSGSYEQYF | TGCAGCGTTGTTCGGACTAGCGGATCCTACGAGCAGTACTTC